This TCR beta chain was documented in a study of blood T cell repertoires in COVID-19. Trimming stripped 6 bases from V and 4 bases from J, with 11 bases between. The CDR3 is 14 residues long. CDR1 KGHDR and CDR2 SFDVKD come from the germline V gene. Measured with immunoSEQ multiplex PCR; TCRdb has only the in-frame clones, and not every one. The profile shows fewer than 20,000 clones, around 91% of them singletons. The V and J genes are TRBV24-1 and TRBJ2-2; D possibly corresponds to TRBD1 (6 bases). The source material was peripheral blood. This receptor was obtained from a man in his 60s with active COVID-19. The CDR3 protein is CATSLGGGTGELFF. The CDR3 region has the DNA TGTGCCACCAGTCTAGGGGGTGGCACCGGGGAGCTGTTTTTT.